This T cell receptor (beta chain) was observed in a study of OX40 agonist ivuxolimab in advanced cancers. Data came from immunoSEQ multiplex PCR; TCRdb stores just in-frame clones and leaves some out. The data show tens of thousands of clones, with approximately 90% seen just once and 6.5% to 8.5% held by the top ten. The germline V and J ends were trimmed by 5 bases and 3 bases, with 14 bases remaining between them. CDR1 and CDR2 (germline): SEHNR, FQNEAQ (reference sequence). CDR3 length equals 14 residues. This rearrangement joins TRBV7-9 to TRBJ2-7; maybe TRBD1 (5 bases). This receptor was obtained from an adult with an advanced solid tumor such as melanoma, head and neck, liver or kidney cancer. Source: CD4+ or CD8+ T cells sorted from blood, taken in a trial of the OX40 agonist ivuxolimab. The CDR3 loop is CASSLAGRRYEQYF. CDR3 nucleotide sequence: TGTGCCAGCAGCCTTGCAGGGCGCCGCTACGAGCAGTACTTC.